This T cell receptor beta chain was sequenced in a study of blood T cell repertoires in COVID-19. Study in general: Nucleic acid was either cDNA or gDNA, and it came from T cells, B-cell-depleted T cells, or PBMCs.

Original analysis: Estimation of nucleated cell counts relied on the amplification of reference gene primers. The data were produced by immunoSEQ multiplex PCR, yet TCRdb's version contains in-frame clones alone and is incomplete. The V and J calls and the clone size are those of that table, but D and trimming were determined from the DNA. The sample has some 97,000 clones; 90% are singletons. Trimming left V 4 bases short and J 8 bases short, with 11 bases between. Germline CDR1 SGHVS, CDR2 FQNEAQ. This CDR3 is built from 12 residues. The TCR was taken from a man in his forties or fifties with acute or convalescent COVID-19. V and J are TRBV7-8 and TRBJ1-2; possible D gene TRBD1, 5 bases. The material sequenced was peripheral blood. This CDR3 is CASSSGVEGYTF. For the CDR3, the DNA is TGTGCCAGCAGCTCGGGGGTCGAGGGCTACACCTTC.